This T cell receptor beta chain was recorded in a study of shared clonotypes between healthy human individuals. The wider study: Contributing individuals were a couple of females and three males aged 18 to 49.

The naive CD8 population came from CD45RO-negative cells selected for CCR7, without terminally differentiated effector memory CD45RA+ cells. The V gene lost 6 bases and the J gene lost 10 bases, with 25 bases spanning the gap. Per the germline V gene, CDR1 is MNHEY and CDR2 is SMNVEV (reference sequence). This CDR3 has 16 residues. Sequencing was performed with immunoSEQ multiplex PCR; in TCRdb, only in-frame clones are kept and a portion is missing. This sample has approximately 1.9 million clones, with about 94% found just once. Material: naive CD8+ T cells from PBMCs. This rearrangement joins TRBV27 to TRBJ2-1; possibly TRBD1 or TRBD2 for D (5 bases each). The sequence was obtained from a man younger than 30 in good health. Some clones in this sample may be carry-over from other donors' samples. The CDR3 DNA reads as TGTGCCAGCAGCCAATCCGCGGGTGAGGCATGGGGGGAGCAGTTCTTC. Its protein is CASSQSAGEAWGEQFF.